The T cell receptor (beta chain) under discussion was sequenced for a study of identical twins (TCRdb year 2016). Context from the whole study: TCR alpha and beta repertoires from monozygotic twins, unrelated adults of various ages and cord blood were deep-sequenced to test whether fetal clonotypes persist. To rule out contamination, the twin experiments were replicated at different times with different library preparation protocols.

What the study reported, not specific to this receptor: In monozygotic twins, out-of-frame TCR alpha sharing was systematically underestimated by recombination models, although the models agreed with sharing between unrelated individuals. Because the same donors could not be followed over many years, the conclusions depended on cross-sectional statistical analysis. Compared with coincidental sharing between unrelated individuals, out-of-frame TCR alpha sequences shared between twins showed an excess of sequences with low generation probability. Invariant T cells such as MAIT and iNKT could partly confound zero-insertion analyses, although diverse VJ usage argued against such confounding for most clonotypes. Excess twin sharing in beta out-of-frame sequences was weaker because fewer shared sequences lowered the signal-to-noise ratio. Abundant cord blood beta clonotypes carried fewer insertions; young adult naive repertoires showed a weaker similar trend, while memory repertoires showed none.

Every donor was a healthy Caucasian. Three pairs of female monozygotic twins, all aged roughly 18 to 29 years, were included in the twin cohort. CD4+ and CD8+ T cell populations were isolated with positive isolation kits from Invitrogen. The library was produced with 5' RACE. Sequencing used an Illumina HiSeq 2000. A universal primer binding site was introduced by template switching, and a unique molecular identifier was present in the final cDNA, enabling accurate counting of TCR cDNA molecules. First-strand cDNA for TCR alpha and beta chains was synthesized from specific primers in the conserved constant-segment region. To control for contamination, every cDNA library carried two barcodes: a SMART-Mk sample barcode plus Illumina barcodes. TruSeq adapter sequences, together with Illumina sample barcodes, were added in two successive PCR steps. Sequencing of the TCR alpha and beta cDNA libraries was done on the Illumina HiSeq platform using custom primers. As for the original processing: Unique molecular identifiers were extracted from raw reads with MiGEC, and CDR3 positions were determined with MiXCR. Recombination models were inferred per individual with the repgenHMM and IGoR tools using an EM algorithm. The tcR package in R was used for shared clonotype analysis, with sharing normalized by the product of cloneset sizes. To study raw recombination without the effects of thymic and clonal selection, out-of-frame nonproductive sequences were analyzed. TCRdb reprocessing: public reads trimmed at Q25 with fastp, clones called with MiXCR, in-frame beta chains kept. Duplicate CDR3 protein sequences are folded into a single record with the most common DNA and genes. TCRdb assigned the V and J calls; the authors' analysis was not used. The sample table records 470,000 or so distinct CDR3 sequences; 20% to 25% of these occur just once. The leading ten clones occupy 2.9% of the sample.

This clonotype was recorded many times. Its antigen specificity is not known. No base-level quality is on record; no much larger clone is a single base apart. In addition, the sample was reused for a study of T cells expressing NK-cell markers. As the second study states: TCR beta-chain repertoires were profiled in sorted CD3+CD56+NKG2C+, CD3+CD56+NKG2C- and CD3+CD56-NKG2C+ T-cell subsets from about 8 donors. Among the eight sequenced donors, seven were HCMV-seropositive and one was HCMV-seronegative. To restrict sorting to alphabetaTCR-expressing T cells, an anti-gammadeltaTCR antibody was added in several experiments. For more than 5 donors, the dominant CD3+CD56+NKG2C+ clonotypes were among the top 10 CD8+ clonotypes and accounted for 1.0-7.0% of CD8+ T cells. Those dominant clonotypes were again the most abundant among CD3+CD56-NKG2C+ cells in a few donors, at about 28.3-65%. It remained unclear whether the expanded NKG2C-expressing T cell clones were specific for HCMV antigens. The eight sequenced donors were randomly selected healthy volunteers, three men and five women. HCMV-specific IgG was detected in serum with a commercial ELISA kit to determine HCMV serostatus. MIGEC handled demultiplexing of the reads and grouping by UMI, while MiTCR was used to assemble and quantify clonotypes. Only TCR cDNA sequences supported by at least two reads were kept to exclude erroneous sequences. The tcR package was used for downstream repertoire analysis, and clonotypes were matched between fractions using CDR3 nucleotide sequence together with V segment. Antigen specificity was annotated against VDJdb with VDJmatch, allowing one amino acid substitution in CDR3.

The receptor was derived from a woman between 18 and 30 years old in good health. The sample comprised CD4+ T cells sorted from blood.

This receptor carries the CDR3 CASSQEALNTEAFF. The DNA sequence follows: TGTGCCAGCAGCCAAGAGGCTTTGAACACTGAAGCTTTCTTT. The V gene is TRBV3-1 and the J gene is TRBJ1-1, with the D segment identity uncertain. From cysteine to phenylalanine, the CDR3 is 14 amino acids long. The kept DNA is CDR3 alone, 42 bases in frame from the first base. V was cut back by 0 bases and J by 0 bases, leaving a gap of 5 bases between them. CDR1 LGHDT and CDR2 YNNKEL are derived from the germline V gene (reference sequence).